This entry features one TCR beta chain sequence. TCRdb's table, derived via immunoSEQ multiplex PCR, lists solely in-frame clones and lacks some. The table includes some 150,000 clones, approximately 86% detected once. The ends lost 0 bases at V and 4 bases at J; junction bases unmatched: 8. The germline gives CDR1 LGHNA, CDR2 YNFKEQ. This CDR3 comprises 17 residues. The sample originates from a study of blood T cell repertoires in COVID-19. Sequences were obtained from peripheral blood. The TCR comes from a woman aged 80 or older in a cohort sampled during active or convalescent COVID-19. The chain joins TRBV4-2 to TRBJ1-2; 10 nucleotides line up with TRBD1. CDR3 nucleotide sequence: TGTGCCAGCAGCCAAGAAAGGCGGGACAGGGGAAGCTATGGCTACACCTTC. This encodes CASSQERRDRGSYGYTF.